A selection of T cell receptor beta chains follows, all from one sample in a study of lymphopenia after photon versus proton radiotherapy. Assay: immunoSEQ multiplex PCR; the TCRdb copy retains only in-frame clones and omits some. The sample has 150,000 to 200,000 clones, more than 85% seen once; the top ten hold around 5%. The material was peripheral blood, obtained from a patient treated with photon-based radiotherapy. These receptor sequences come from a man over 45 with gastric cancer. CDR3s include the opening cysteine and the closing phenylalanine or tryptophan. A D gene is named only where the DNA matches it firmly. Clone size is stated in some rows and not others, as once, few, many or a class when expanded.

size: .; J: TRBJ2-2; V: TRBV10-3; D: .; DNA: TGTGCCATCAGTGATGGGATTGCCGGGGAGCTGTTTTTT; CDR3: CAISDGIAGELFF
size: .; J: TRBJ2-1; V: TRBV4-1; D: TRBD2; DNA: TGCGCCAGCAGCCAAGGGGTACTAGCGAACATACAGTTCTTC; CDR3: CASSQGVLANIQFF
size: .; J: TRBJ2-3; V: TRBV10-3; D: TRBD1; DNA: TGTGCCATCAGTGAGGGACAGGTCACAGATACGCAGTATTTT; CDR3: CAISEGQVTDTQYF
size: .; J: TRBJ1-5; V: TRBV4-1; D: .; DNA: TGCGCCAGCAGCCAAGGGCAGGGGTCCCTCCTTAATCAGCCCCAGCATTTT; CDR3: CASSQGQGSLLNQPQHF
size: .; J: TRBJ2-1; V: TRBV25-1; D: TRBD2; DNA: TGTGCCAGCAGTGAATTGGGCATAGCGGGAGGGGGGTACAATGAGCAGTTCTTC; CDR3: CASSELGIAGGGYNEQFF
size: .; J: TRBJ1-2; V: TRBV5-5; D: TRBD1; DNA: TGTGCCAGCAGCTTGGAGGGACAGAAAAATGGCTACACCTTC; CDR3: CASSLEGQKNGYTF
size: .; J: TRBJ1-5; V: TRBV19; D: TRBD1; DNA: TGTGCCAGTAGTGCCAGTACAGGGGTCGGAAGCAATCAGCCCCAGCATTTT; CDR3: CASSASTGVGSNQPQHF
size: .; J: TRBJ2-7; V: TRBV14; D: TRBD1; DNA: TGTGCCAGCAGCCTGGACAGGGGCTACGAGCAGTACTTC; CDR3: CASSLDRGYEQYF
size: .; J: TRBJ1-4; V: TRBV5-6; D: .; DNA: TGTGCCACCTCGACTTTCAAGCTCGCAACTAATGAAAAACTGTTTTTT; CDR3: CATSTFKLATNEKLFF
size: .; J: TRBJ2-5; V: TRBV28; D: .; DNA: TGTGCCAGCAGTTTAGGGGGCCAAGAGACCCAGTACTTC; CDR3: CASSLGGQETQYF
size: .; J: TRBJ2-1; V: TRBV7-3; D: .; DNA: TGTGCCAGCAGCTTAATGGGGGACGCCTACAATGAGCAGTTCTTC; CDR3: CASSLMGDAYNEQFF
size: .; J: TRBJ2-1; V: TRBV5-1; D: TRBD1; DNA: TGCGCCAGCAGCTTGGTTACAGGGGACTACAATGAGCAGTTCTTC; CDR3: CASSLVTGDYNEQFF
size: .; J: TRBJ2-1; V: TRBV28; D: TRBD2; DNA: TGTGCCAGCAGTTCCTATCTAGCGGGTTCCTACAATGAGCAGTTCTTC; CDR3: CASSSYLAGSYNEQFF
size: .; J: TRBJ2-5; V: TRBV10-3; D: .; DNA: TGTGCCATCAGTGATCGGGGAGGAGAGACCCAGTACTTC; CDR3: CAISDRGGETQYF
size: once; J: TRBJ1-1; V: TRBV2; D: .; DNA: TGTGCCAGCAGTGAACAAAGGGTCACTGAAGCTTTCTTT; CDR3: CASSEQRVTEAFF
size: .; J: TRBJ2-7; V: TRBV11-2; D: .; DNA: TGTGCCAGCAGCTCCGCCCGGCTAGTAGCCTACGAGCAGTACTTC; CDR3: CASSSARLVAYEQYF
size: .; J: TRBJ1-4; V: TRBV6-5; D: .; DNA: TGTGCCAGCAGTTCAGGTGAAAAACTGTTTTTT; CDR3: CASSSGEKLFF
size: .; J: TRBJ2-7; V: TRBV6-1; D: TRBD1; DNA: TGTGCCAGCAGTAAAGCACCGGGACAGGGGACCTACGAGCAGTACTTC; CDR3: CASSKAPGQGTYEQYF
size: .; J: TRBJ1-1; V: TRBV29-1; D: TRBD1; DNA: TGCAGCGTTATTGACAGGGGCATGAACACTGAAGCTTTCTTT; CDR3: CSVIDRGMNTEAFF
size: few; J: TRBJ2-1; V: TRBV6-4; D: TRBD2; DNA: TGTGCCAGCAGTGCGAGAAGTTATAGCGGGAGATCCTACAATGAGCAGTTCTTC; CDR3: CASSARSYSGRSYNEQFF
size: .; J: TRBJ1-1; V: TRBV5-6; D: .; DNA: TGTGCCAGCAGCCCTAATCTAGACACTGAAGCTTTCTTT; CDR3: CASSPNLDTEAFF
size: .; J: TRBJ2-7; V: TRBV19; D: .; DNA: TGTGCCAGTAGTACCCCGGGACAAAACTACGAGCAGTACTTC; CDR3: CASSTPGQNYEQYF
size: .; J: TRBJ2-7; V: TRBV28; D: TRBD2; DNA: TGTGCCAGCAGTTTGCCTAGCGGGGATTTATACGAGCAGTACTTC; CDR3: CASSLPSGDLYEQYF
size: .; J: TRBJ2-2; V: TRBV11-3; D: .; DNA: TGTGCCAGCAGCGGGGGACACGACACCGGGGAGCTGTTTTTT; CDR3: CASSGGHDTGELFF
size: .; J: TRBJ1-5; V: TRBV9; D: TRBD1; DNA: TGTGCCAGCAGCGGTACAGGGGCTAGTCAGCCCCAGCATTTT; CDR3: CASSGTGASQPQHF
size: once; J: TRBJ1-1; V: TRBV5-6; D: .; DNA: TGTGCCAGCAGCCCCCGGAGGGTCCCTATCGAAGCTTTCTTT; CDR3: CASSPRRVPIEAFF
size: few; J: TRBJ1-2; V: TRBV5-1; D: .; DNA: TGCGCCAGCAGCTTGGAAAGGGGTAACTATGGCTACACCTTC; CDR3: CASSLERGNYGYTF
size: .; J: TRBJ2-2; V: TRBV7-8; D: .; DNA: TGTGCCAGCAGCTCAGGGCGCTCACGTACCGGGGAGCTGTTTTTT; CDR3: CASSSGRSRTGELFF
size: .; J: TRBJ2-3; V: TRBV28; D: TRBD1; DNA: TGTGCCAGCAGTCCATCCCTGGGACAGGGGGCAGATACGCAGTATTTT; CDR3: CASSPSLGQGADTQYF
size: .; J: TRBJ1-5; V: TRBV7-2; D: TRBD1; DNA: TGTGCCAGCAGCAGGGACAGGGGATTTCAGCCCCAGCATTTT; CDR3: CASSRDRGFQPQHF
size: .; J: TRBJ1-5; V: TRBV28; D: .; DNA: TGTGCCAGCGGACGAGATAGCAATCAGCCCCAGCATTTT; CDR3: CASGRDSNQPQHF
size: .; J: TRBJ2-3; V: TRBV28; D: .; DNA: TGTGCCAGCAGTTTTGGACCAGGGGCGGCAGATACGCAGTATTTT; CDR3: CASSFGPGAADTQYF
size: .; J: TRBJ2-3; V: TRBV6-4; D: .; DNA: TGTGCCAGCAGTGACTCGAGGGCGGATACGCAGTATTTT; CDR3: CASSDSRADTQYF
size: once; J: TRBJ1-1; V: TRBV19; D: .; DNA: TGTGCCAGTAGGAAGGACAGATACACTGAAGCTTTCTTT; CDR3: CASRKDRYTEAFF
size: once; J: TRBJ2-3; V: TRBV6-5; D: .; DNA: TGTGCCAGCAGTTACTCGGGTACTAGCACAGATACGCAGTATTTT; CDR3: CASSYSGTSTDTQYF
size: .; J: TRBJ2-7; V: TRBV7-2; D: .; DNA: TGTGCCAGCAGCTTAGTGGGGGGACAGACCTCCTACGAGCAGTACTTC; CDR3: CASSLVGGQTSYEQYF
size: few; J: TRBJ1-2; V: TRBV7-2; D: .; DNA: TGTGCCAGCAGCTTAACAGAACTCTATGGCTACACCTTC; CDR3: CASSLTELYGYTF
size: .; J: TRBJ2-1; V: TRBV5-1; D: .; DNA: TGCGCCAGCAGCCTCTCGACCTACAATGAGCAGTTCTTC; CDR3: CASSLSTYNEQFF
size: .; J: TRBJ2-3; V: TRBV19; D: .; DNA: TGTGCCAGTAGTATCGGACGGGCGACAGATACGCAGTATTTT; CDR3: CASSIGRATDTQYF
size: medium-sized; J: TRBJ2-7; V: TRBV9; D: .; DNA: TGTGCCAGCAGCGTAGGAACAATCATGGACGAGCAGTACTTC; CDR3: CASSVGTIMDEQYF
size: .; J: TRBJ1-1; V: TRBV7-6; D: TRBD1; DNA: TGTGCCAGCAGCTATGGGACAGGGAACACTGAAGCTTTCTTT; CDR3: CASSYGTGNTEAFF
size: .; J: TRBJ2-7; V: TRBV28; D: .; DNA: TGTGCCAGCACCAGGGCGAGCTACGAGCAGTACTTC; CDR3: CASTRASYEQYF
size: .; J: TRBJ2-7; V: TRBV9; D: TRBD2; DNA: TGTGCCAGCAGCGAGGGGTCTAGCGGGGCCTACGAGCAGTACTTC; CDR3: CASSEGSSGAYEQYF
size: .; J: TRBJ1-5; V: TRBV27; D: .; DNA: TGTGCCAGCAGTCCGCAGGGAACCAATCAGCCCCAGCATTTT; CDR3: CASSPQGTNQPQHF
size: .; J: TRBJ2-7; V: TRBV2; D: .; DNA: TGTGCCAGCAGTGTTGACAGTCCCTACGAGCAGTACTTC; CDR3: CASSVDSPYEQYF
size: once; J: TRBJ2-3; V: TRBV5-4; D: .; DNA: TGTGCCAGCAGCCCGGGATTAGACACAGATACGCAGTATTTT; CDR3: CASSPGLDTDTQYF
size: .; J: TRBJ2-2; V: TRBV5-1; D: .; DNA: TGCGCCAGCAGCTTGGGGGACTACGACAGGGCGGCCGGGGAGCTGTTTTTT; CDR3: CASSLGDYDRAAGELFF
size: .; J: TRBJ1-5; V: TRBV19; D: .; DNA: TGTGCCAGTAGTATTAGCCCGGCGGATCAGCCCCAGCATTTT; CDR3: CASSISPADQPQHF
size: .; J: TRBJ2-7; V: TRBV27; D: .; DNA: TGTGCCAGCAAAGGGGATCCCAGATACGAGCAGTACTTC; CDR3: CASKGDPRYEQYF
size: .; J: TRBJ1-4; V: TRBV5-1; D: .; DNA: TGCGCCAGCAGCGCTACAGGAGTGGATGAAAAACTGTTTTTT; CDR3: CASSATGVDEKLFF
size: .; J: TRBJ1-5; V: TRBV6-5; D: TRBD1; DNA: TGTGCCAGCAGTTCAAAAGACAGGGGGCGGAATCAGCCCCAGCATTTT; CDR3: CASSSKDRGRNQPQHF
size: .; J: TRBJ1-1; V: TRBV29-1; D: .; DNA: TGCAGCGCCCTAGCGAACACTGAAGCTTTCTTT; CDR3: CSALANTEAFF
size: .; J: TRBJ2-7; V: TRBV2; D: TRBD2; DNA: TGTGCCAGCACCCAAATAGGACTAGCCGACAATTACGAGCAGTACTTC; CDR3: CASTQIGLADNYEQYF
size: .; J: TRBJ1-2; V: TRBV11-2; D: .; DNA: TGTGCCAGCAGCTTAGCCTCAACGGCGGCTAACTATGGCTACACCTTC; CDR3: CASSLASTAANYGYTF
size: .; J: TRBJ2-1; V: TRBV2; D: TRBD2; DNA: TGTGCCAGCAGCCGTGAGCAGCGGGGCTCAAATGAGCAGTTCTTC; CDR3: CASSREQRGSNEQFF
size: .; J: TRBJ1-2; V: TRBV5-8; D: TRBD1; DNA: TGTGCCAGCAGCTTAGGACAGGGGATCTATGGCTACACCTTC; CDR3: CASSLGQGIYGYTF
size: .; J: TRBJ2-7; V: TRBV28; D: TRBD1; DNA: TGTGCCAGCAGTTTTGACAGGGGAACCTCCTACGAGCAGTACTTC; CDR3: CASSFDRGTSYEQYF